A single sample gave rise to the 28 T cell receptor beta chains below, sequenced in a study of human T cells and chemical hapten exposure. In TCRdb, the RACE reads were re-called with MiXCR into one record per CDR3 protein. The table records 45,000 to 60,000 distinct CDR3 sequences, about 9.2% of them present only once. Sample time point: pre-sensitization, week 0. Treatment defined: therapeutic diphenylcyclopropenone sensitization with weekly scalp DPC. Sequences were derived from whole blood, sampled in connection with sensitization to the hapten diphenylcyclopropenone (DPC). The receptors were sampled from a woman aged 35 to 49 with alopecia areata. Some clones in this sample may be carry-over from other donors' samples.

Many counts were recorded for this clonotype. The chain carries TRBV29-1 and TRBJ2-1; D gene unclear. From germline, CDR1 is SQVTM and CDR2 ANQGSEA. V shed 3 bases and J shed 4 bases, with 4 bases lying between them. The CDR3 has 11 residues. CDR3 protein: CSVELYNEQFF. CDR3 sequence (DNA): TGCAGCGTTGAGCTATACAATGAGCAGTTCTTC.

This clonotype was recorded a few times. The rearrangement uses TRBV21-1 and TRBJ2-5; whether TRBD2, the table's D call, matches the DNA was not checked. TRBV21-1 has pseudogene status. The CDR3 length is 20 residues. CDR3: CASSKDFEGFLAGGQETQYF. As DNA, the CDR3 is TGTGCCAGCAGCAAAGATTTTGAGGGCTTCCTAGCGGGTGGGCAAGAGACCCAGTACTTC.

This clonotype was observed at least ten times. The genes are TRBV29-1 and TRBJ1-1; perhaps TRBD1 as D (6 bases). Germline V gene data show CDR1 as SQVTM and CDR2 as ANQGSEA. V shed 6 bases and J shed 5 bases, with 13 bases lying between them. The CDR3 sequence is 12 residues long. CDR3 in amino acids: CSVQGWGTEAFF. As DNA, the CDR3 is TGCAGCGTACAGGGTTGGGGAACTGAAGCTTTCTTT.

This clonotype has only a few counts. This chain connects TRBV6-2 or TRBV6-3 to TRBJ2-1; 8 positions match TRBD2. Trimming removed 0 bases from V and 3 bases from J; junction bases left unmatched: 4. The CDR3 contains 16 residues. From germline, CDR1 is MNHEY and CDR2 SVGEGT. DNA of the CDR3: TGTGCCAGCAGTTACTCCAGCGGGGGCCGCTACAATGAGCAGTTCTTC. Amino acids: CASSYSSGGRYNEQFF.

The table lists this clonotype with many counts. The V and J genes are TRBV30 and TRBJ2-2; TRBD2 agrees at 9 bases. CDR1 is GTSNPN, CDR2 SVGIG, per germline (reference sequence). Unmatched junction bases numbered 4, after V lost 5 bases and J lost 0 bases. The CDR3 length is 15 residues. The CDR3 loop reads CAWSRGGSNTGELFF. In DNA form, the CDR3 reads TGTGCCTGGTCGCGGGGGGGCTCGAACACCGGGGAGCTGTTTTTT.

This clonotype was recorded at least ten times. The chain joins TRBV20-1 to TRBJ1-5; no definite D call. The CDR3 extends over 13 amino acids. The ends were cut back, 6 bases at V and 3 bases at J, with 12 bases in the middle. Germline assignment: CDR1 DFQATT and CDR2 SNEGSKA (reference sequence). CDR3 amino acids: CSAGKGTNQPQHF. The CDR3 coding sequence is TGCAGTGCCGGCAAAGGTACCAATCAGCCCCAGCATTTT.

A few counts support this clonotype. This chain links TRBV7-2 with TRBJ1-1; D is possibly TRBD1 (5 bases). V shed 8 bases and J shed 1 base, with 11 bases lying between them. From germline, CDR1 is SGHTA and CDR2 FQGNSA. The CDR3 totals 13 residues. In nucleotides, the CDR3 is TGTGCCAGCGCGGGGCAGCAGAACACTGAAGCTTTCTTT. Translation gives CASAGQQNTEAFF.

This clonotype was recorded a few times. The chain couples TRBV19 to TRBJ2-7; 9 bases are shared with TRBD1. V trimming: 6 bases; J trimming: 3 bases; junction bases outside the gene matches: 0. Germline V gene sequence: CDR1 LNHDA, CDR2 SQIVND (reference sequence). The CDR3 length is 12 residues. The CDR3 loop reads CASRTGGYEQYF. The CDR3 DNA reads TGTGCCAGTAGGACAGGGGGCTACGAGCAGTACTTC.

This clonotype was recorded many times. The chain employs TRBV28 and TRBJ2-6, with D uncertain. This CDR3 is built from 15 residues. Germline assignment: CDR1 MDHEN and CDR2 SYDVKM. V lost 3 bases to trimming and J lost 4 bases, with 10 bases between them. The CDR3 sequence: CASSFAGSGANVLTF. The CDR3, as DNA: TGTGCCAGCAGTTTCGCAGGTTCGGGGGCCAACGTCCTGACTTTC.

This clonotype was counted ten times or more. The chain joins TRBV2 to TRBJ1-6, with TRBD1 identical over 8 bases. V trimming: 6 bases; J trimming: 6 bases; junction bases outside the gene matches: 7. CDR3 size: 15 residues. Germline CDR1 is SNHLY and CDR2 is FYNNEI. This chain's CDR3 is CASSPRTGINSPLHF. CDR3 in DNA: TGTGCCAGCAGCCCCCGGACAGGGATTAATTCACCCCTCCACTTT. The full variable domain, rest sourced from reference TRBV2 and TRBJ1-6, is EPEVTQTPSHQVTQMGQEVILRCVPISNHLYFYWYRQILGQKVEFLVSFYNNEISEKSEIFDDQFSVERPDGSNFTLKIRSTKLEDSAMYFCASSPRTGINSPLHFGNGTRLTVT.

This clonotype was detected ten times or more. The chain links TRBV5-1 to TRBJ2-3; 13 bases align to TRBD2. The CDR3 contains 17 residues. Germline-derived CDR1 and CDR2 are SGHRS and YFSETQ. After removal of 4 bases from V and 4 bases from J, the junction contained 9 bases not matched to a gene. The CDR3 protein is CASSAALAGGRADTQYF. In DNA, the CDR3 is TGCGCCAGCAGCGCCGCACTAGCGGGGGGGCGGGCAGATACGCAGTATTTT.

The gene calls are TRBV11-2 and TRBJ2-3; TRBD2 might be the D (6 bases). This CDR3 has 12 amino acids. The germline V and J ends were trimmed by 6 bases and 7 bases, with 11 bases remaining between them. Germline V CDR1 and CDR2: SGHAT, FQNNGV. The CDR3 bases are TGTGCCAGCAGTCGAGGAGGGAATACGCAGTATTTT. Translated: CASSRGGNTQYF.

The chain recombines TRBV29-1 with TRBJ1-2, with a tentative D call TRBD1 (5 bases). Per germline, CDR1 SQVTM and CDR2 ANQGSEA. The CDR3 extends over 12 amino acids. V was clipped by 3 bases and J by 7 bases, with 12 bases between them. CDR3 loop: CSVETERGGYTF. The CDR3 DNA is TGCAGCGTTGAGACGGAAAGGGGTGGCTACACCTTC. The full variable domain, its missing parts supplied by reference TRBV29-1 and TRBJ1-2, is SAVISQKPSRDICQRGTSLTIQCQVDSQVTMMFWYRQQPGQSLTLIATANQGSEATYESGFVIDKFPISRPNLTFSTLTVSNMSPEDSSIYLCSVETERGGYTFGSGTRLTVV.

The chain links TRBV19 to TRBJ2-1; D ambiguous. The CDR3 sequence is 13 residues long. Germline V gene data show CDR1 as LNHDA and CDR2 as SQIVND (reference sequence). V was shortened by 5 bases and J by 8 bases, with 13 bases between the two germline ends. The CDR3 spells CASSPQSADEQFF. The DNA for the CDR3 is TGTGCCAGTAGTCCCCAGAGCGCGGATGAGCAGTTCTTC. Looking up the rest from reference TRBV19 and TRBJ2-1 gives the full variable domain: DGGITQSPKYLFRKEGQNVTLSCEQNLNHDAMYWYRQDPGQGLRLIYYSQIVNDFQKGDIAEGYSVSREKKESFPLTVTSAQKNPTAFYLCASSPQSADEQFFGPGTRLTVL.

The table lists this clonotype with a few counts. V gene TRBV18 combines with J gene TRBJ1-1; possibly TRBD1 for D (5 bases). Germline V gives CDR1 KGHSH, CDR2 LQKENI. V was trimmed by 1 base and J by 0 bases, leaving 12 bases between them. This CDR3 has 16 residues. CDR3 sequence: CASSPLLGGMNTEAFF. CDR3 coding DNA: TGTGCCAGCTCACCACTCCTGGGGGGGATGAACACTGAAGCTTTCTTT. The variable domain in full, with the rest retrieved from reference TRBV18 and TRBJ1-1, is NAGVMQNPRHLVRRRGQEARLRCSPMKGHSHVYWYRQLPEEGLKFMVYLQKENIIDESGMPKERFSAEFPKEGPSILRIQQVVRGDSAAYFCASSPLLGGMNTEAFFGQGTRLTVV.

There are many counts of this clonotype. This chain connects TRBV28 to TRBJ2-4, with D possibly being TRBD1 or TRBD2 (6 bases each). V gave up 4 bases and J gave up 6 bases, with 19 bases separating them. The CDR3 extends over 16 amino acids. CDR1 MDHEN and CDR2 SYDVKM come from the germline V gene. CDR3 in amino acids: CASSSPGGPGGNIQYF. The CDR3, as DNA: TGTGCCAGCAGTTCCCCCGGGGGCCCCGGCGGAAACATTCAGTACTTC.

In its sample, this clonotype was seen many times. The chain has TRBV20-1 and TRBJ1-5; 8 bases map to TRBD1. Germline V gene data show CDR1 as DFQATT and CDR2 as SNEGSKA (reference sequence). The CDR3 covers 16 residues. Trimming at V came to 4 bases and at J to 4 bases, leaving 12 bases not matched to a gene. The CDR3 protein is CSAMDREPLPNQPQHF. CDR3 sequence (DNA): TGCAGTGCTATGGACAGGGAGCCCCTACCAAATCAGCCCCAGCATTTT.

This clonotype was seen at least ten times. The chain employs TRBV4-1 and TRBJ2-7; TRBD2 is a possible D gene (5 bases). Deletions cut 0 bases from V and 5 bases from J, with 11 bases between. The germline V gene encodes CDR1 MGHRA and CDR2 YSYEKL. This CDR3 is 14 amino acids long. CDR3 region: CASSQDQRVHEQYF. The CDR3 DNA is TGCGCCAGCAGCCAAGATCAGAGGGTCCACGAGCAGTACTTC.

This clonotype was seen at least ten times. The chain couples TRBV20-1 to TRBJ2-7; D uncertain. V lost 2 bases to trimming and J lost 0 bases, with 11 bases between them. There are 14 residues in the CDR3. The V gene's germline CDR1 is DFQATT and CDR2 SNEGSKA (reference sequence). The CDR3 loop reads CSARPRPHSYEQYF. The CDR3 DNA is TGCAGTGCTAGACCAAGACCCCACTCCTACGAGCAGTACTTC.

There are many counts of this clonotype. The junction departs from the called germline gene at one end, perhaps through a read error. This chain uses TRBV20-1 with TRBJ1-6; D is uncertain. The CDR3 consists of 11 residues. The V gene's germline CDR1 is DFQATT and CDR2 SNEGSKA (reference sequence). Here the CDR3 DNA reads TGCAGTGCTAGAGATCACCTGATATCGGGTTTT. Protein: CSARDHLISGF.

The genes are TRBV4-1 and TRBJ2-1; 12 nucleotides match TRBD2. Unmatched junction bases numbered 15, after V lost 0 bases and J lost 12 bases. There are 18 residues in the CDR3. Germline V gene data show CDR1 as MGHRA and CDR2 as YSYEKL. Here the CDR3 reads CASSQDVPTSGGLRGQFF. Here the CDR3 DNA reads TGCGCCAGCAGCCAAGATGTTCCGACTAGCGGGGGCCTCCGTGGGCAGTTCTTC.

This clonotype was observed at least ten times. This sequence joins TRBV24-1 and TRBJ2-2, with D unresolved. CDR1 and CDR2 from the germline V gene are KGHDR and SFDVKD. The V and J ends lost 9 bases and 7 bases respectively, with 8 bases between them. CDR3 length: 11 amino acids. The CDR3 DNA sequence: TGTGCCACCGAGAGGATCGGGGAGCTGTTTTTT. Residues: CATERIGELFF.

A few counts support this clonotype. The V call is TRBV19, the J call TRBJ1-5; D gene unclear. The germline V gene has CDR1 LNHDA and CDR2 SQIVND (reference sequence). Trimming shortened V by 8 bases and J by 7 bases, and 18 bases separated the two germline ends. The CDR3 is 14 residues long. The CDR3 protein is CASQGEGVSQPQHF. CDR3 coding DNA: TGTGCCAGTCAAGGAGAGGGAGTAAGCCAGCCCCAGCATTTT.

V is TRBV20-1 and J is TRBJ2-1; D perhaps matches TRBD2 (7 bases). The CDR3 has 15 amino acids. Germline-derived CDR1 and CDR2 are DFQATT and SNEGSKA (reference sequence). V was shortened by 5 bases and J by 5 bases, with 19 bases between the two germline ends. The chain's CDR3 is CSARTPAGANNEQFF. Here the CDR3 DNA reads TGCAGTGCTCGAACCCCCGCGGGGGCTAACAATGAGCAGTTCTTC.

The sample holds many counts of this clonotype. This chain connects TRBV20-1 to TRBJ2-3; tentatively, D is TRBD2 (6 bases). Germline V gene sequence: CDR1 DFQATT, CDR2 SNEGSKA (reference sequence). With 1 base removed from V and 0 bases from J, the gap between germline ends came to 14 bases. This CDR3 contains 16 residues. The CDR3 spells CSARVLWGTSTDTQYF. In DNA, the CDR3 is TGCAGTGCTAGAGTACTGTGGGGGACTAGCACAGATACGCAGTATTTT.

The rearrangement joins TRBV28 to TRBJ1-5; D perhaps matches TRBD1 (5 bases). Deletions cut 3 bases from V and 3 bases from J, with 12 bases between. Germline V gives CDR1 MDHEN, CDR2 SYDVKM. The CDR3 runs 15 residues. The chain's CDR3 is CASSFRGNNNQPQHF. DNA for the CDR3: TGTGCCAGCAGTTTCCGGGGCAATAACAATCAGCCCCAGCATTTT.

The genes are TRBV20-1 and TRBJ2-1, with D maybe TRBD1 (7 bases). Germline V gene data show CDR1 as DFQATT and CDR2 as SNEGSKA (reference sequence). This CDR3 contains 14 residues. Between the trimmed V and J ends, which lost 5 bases and 0 bases, there was a span of 11 bases. CDR3 sequence: CSAPGGSSYNEQFF. The CDR3 DNA sequence: TGCAGTGCTCCAGGGGGGAGCTCCTACAATGAGCAGTTCTTC.

This clonotype was counted many times. The chain combines TRBV6-5 with TRBJ2-3, with D unclear. The CDR3 runs 14 residues. CDR1 is MNHEY and CDR2 is SVGAGI in the germline V gene. The ends were cut back, 7 bases at V and 2 bases at J, with 13 bases in the middle. CDR3 nucleotide sequence: TGTGCCAGCAAACGCAGCCTAGTCACAGATACGCAGTATTTT. It is translated as CASKRSLVTDTQYF.